Listed here is a single TCR beta chain. The CDR3 length is 13 residues. V trimming: 6 bases; J trimming: 5 bases; junction bases outside the gene matches: 6. The data are from a study of early T cells in non-severe SARS-CoV-2 infection. TCRdb re-called the 5' RACE reads through MiXCR, storing one row per CDR3 protein. This sample carries about 31,000 distinct CDR3 sequences, approximately 5.3% of them seen once, and the ten largest clones take 5% to 7.5%. This chain links TRBV12-3 or TRBV12-4 with TRBJ2-5; 7 bases match TRBD1. The sample was whole blood. The receptor was isolated from an adult who was a healthcare worker with PCR-confirmed SARS-CoV-2 infection or an uninfected control (not recorded which). The CDR3 region is CASSYRGWETQYF. The CDR3 DNA follows: TGTGCCAGCAGCTACAGGGGATGGGAGACCCAGTACTTC.